This TCR beta chain was recovered during a study of blood T cells in healthy people across ages. Together with a sample-barcoded 5' primer, a J-beta primer mix was included in a second PCR lasting roughly 6 to 12 cycles. Each cDNA was tagged by a template-switch adaptor containing 12 random nucleotides. Each CDR3 protein is one row after TCRdb ran MiXCR on the 5' RACE reads. The sample carries around 1,500,000 distinct CDR3 sequences, roughly 45% recorded once. The sample providers were healthy Caucasian people from Russia, aged about 6 to 95. Per sample, at least 6 micrograms of total RNA were extracted. The germline CDR1 and CDR2 sequences are SQVTM and ANQGSEA. V dropped 0 bases and J dropped 7 bases, with 15 bases sitting between them. The CDR3 runs to 14 residues.

The sequenced sample was blood. This clonotype was obtained from a woman aged 18-35 years in good health. The chain joins TRBV29-1 to TRBJ1-2; no firm D call. CDR3 loop: CSVEDRGSGGGYTF. The CDR3 nucleotides read TGCAGCGTTGAAGATAGAGGAAGTGGTGGTGGCTACACCTTC.